Below, 32 T cell receptor beta chains from the same sample are listed, as sequenced in a study of CD8 T cells in Susac syndrome (dated by TCRdb to between 2018 and 2020). Library method: the immunoSEQ multiplex PCR assay. RNA was extracted with the RNeasy kit and roughly 0.45 to 1 ug was reverse transcribed using random hexamers. The public reads were run again by TCRdb, first through fastp at Q25 and then through MiXCR, and only productive beta chains were kept. Entries are consolidated by CDR3 protein sequence, retaining the most common genes and DNA. Recorded for this sample are about 94,000 distinct CDR3 sequences; over 90% of them occurred a single time. In total, the top ten clones hold approximately 0.3% of the sample. The material sequenced was CD4+ T cells from PBMCs. The source of these receptors is a human donor with Susac syndrome.

The chain couples TRBV28 to TRBJ1-2; D call uncertain. V was shortened by 3 bases and J by 3 bases, with 11 bases between the two germline ends. The V gene's germline CDR1 is MDHEN and CDR2 SYDVKM. This CDR3 has 14 residues. The CDR3 is CASSFIGLHYGYTF. The CDR3 DNA follows: TGTGCCAGCAGTTTCATCGGGCTTCACTATGGCTACACCTTC.

This clonotype appeared once. V is TRBV12-5 and J is TRBJ2-5, with D unresolved. Germline V gene data show CDR1 as LGHNT and CDR2 as FRNRAP. The CDR3 length is 14 residues. Trimming left V 2 bases short and J 5 bases short, with 12 bases between. CDR3 region: CASGLPTPLETQYF. For the CDR3, the DNA is TGTGCTAGTGGTTTGCCGACACCCTTGGAGACCCAGTACTTC.

This chain links TRBV9 with TRBJ1-2; unclear D gene. This CDR3 comprises 12 residues. V lost 0 bases and J 8 bases, leaving 8 bases between the germline ends. The V gene's germline CDR1 is SGDLS and CDR2 YYNGEE. CDR3 sequence reads: CASSVGGSGYTF. The CDR3 bases are TGTGCCAGCAGCGTAGGAGGCAGCGGCTACACCTTC. The full variable domain, with the rest looked up from reference TRBV9 and TRBJ1-2, is DSGVTQTPKHLITATGQRVTLRCSPRSGDLSVYWYQQSLDQGLQFLIQYYNGEERAKGNILERFSAQQFPDLHSELNLSSLELGDSALYFCASSVGGSGYTFGSGTRLTVV.

The chain recombines TRBV19 with TRBJ1-2, with a possible D match to TRBD1 (5 bases). The CDR3 loop spans 14 amino acids. From germline, CDR1 is LNHDA and CDR2 SQIVND (reference sequence). The ends were cut back, 2 bases at V and 3 bases at J, with 10 bases in the middle. DNA of the CDR3: TGTGCCAGTAGTATACTGGGGCAGGACTATGGCTACACCTTC. Encoded protein: CASSILGQDYGYTF. Supplemented by reference TRBV19 and TRBJ1-2, the full variable domain reads DGGITQSPKYLFRKEGQNVTLSCEQNLNHDAMYWYRQDPGQGLRLIYYSQIVNDFQKGDIAEGYSVSREKKESFPLTVTSAQKNPTAFYLCASSILGQDYGYTFGSGTRLTVV.

The CDR3 loop reads CASSYPGGQSSYNEQFF. CDR3 DNA sequence: TGTGCCAGCAGCTATCCTGGGGGGCAAAGCTCCTACAATGAGCAGTTCTTC. The chain employs TRBV5-4 and TRBJ2-1; D may match TRBD1 or TRBD2 (6 bases each). The CDR3 contains 17 residues. V was trimmed by 3 bases and J by 0 bases, leaving 16 bases between them. In germline, CDR1 is SGHNT, CDR2 YYREEE (reference sequence).

This clonotype showed up just once. The germline gene is not matched at one end of the junction; a read error may be the cause. The V and J genes are TRBV7-7 and TRBJ2-7; 13 bases match TRBD2. The CDR3 contains 14 residues. Germline CDR1 reads SSHAT; CDR2 reads FNYEAQ (reference sequence). The CDR3 loop reads CASSLGLAGDEQYF. CDR3 nucleotides: TGTGCTAGCAGCTTAGGACTAGCGGGGGACGAGCAGTACTTC. The whole variable domain, remainder taken from reference TRBV7-7 and TRBJ2-7, is GAGVSQSPRYKVTKRGQDVTLRCDPISSHATLYWYQQALGQGPEFLTYFNYEAQPDKSGLPSDRFSAERPEGSISTLTIQRTEQRDSAMYRCASSLGLAGDEQYFGPGTRLTVT.

The V and J genes are TRBV7-9 and TRBJ2-5; tentatively, D is TRBD1 (5 bases). V was shortened by 2 bases and J by 2 bases, with 12 bases between the two germline ends. Per germline, CDR1 SEHNR and CDR2 FQNEAQ (reference sequence). The CDR3 has 15 amino acids. The CDR3 sequence is CASSLMPGFQETQYF. Written as DNA, the CDR3 is TGTGCCAGCAGCTTAATGCCAGGGTTTCAAGAGACCCAGTACTTC. The whole variable domain, remainder taken from reference TRBV7-9 and TRBJ2-5, is DTGVSQNPRHKITKRGQNVTFRCDPISEHNRLYWYRQTLGQGPEFLTYFQNEAQLEKSRLLSDRFSAERPKGSFSTLEIQRTEQGDSAMYLCASSLMPGFQETQYFGPGTRLLVL.

The chain joins TRBV2 to TRBJ1-2; D may be TRBD1 (5 bases). V dropped 6 bases and J dropped 3 bases, with 17 bases sitting between them. CDR3 length: 15 residues. Germline V CDR1 and CDR2: SNHLY, FYNNEI. The CDR3 DNA reads as TGTGCCAGCAGAAGGGCATCGGGGGGGGACTATGGCTACACCTTC. Translated, it gives CASRRASGGDYGYTF. Full variable domain (missing parts from reference TRBV2 and TRBJ1-2): EPEVTQTPSHQVTQMGQEVILRCVPISNHLYFYWYRQILGQKVEFLVSFYNNEISEKSEIFDDQFSVERPDGSNFTLKIRSTKLEDSAMYFCASRRASGGDYGYTFGSGTRLTVV.

For the CDR3, the DNA is TGCAGCGTTGAAAAGGGGGCAGGTACCGGGGAGCTGTTTTTT. It encodes CSVEKGAGTGELFF. The chain combines TRBV29-1 with TRBJ2-2, with 7 positions matching TRBD1. This CDR3 has 14 amino acids. V lost 2 bases to trimming and J lost 5 bases; unmatched junction nucleotides: 5. Germline V gene data show CDR1 as SQVTM and CDR2 as ANQGSEA.

The rearrangement links TRBV5-1 to TRBJ2-5; TRBD1 matches 7 bases. The germline gives CDR1 SGHRS, CDR2 YFSETQ. The CDR3 runs 13 residues. Trimming cost V 3 bases and J 4 bases; bases outside gene matches: 3. The CDR3 region is CASSSSGGETQYF. DNA for the CDR3: TGCGCCAGCAGCTCCTCAGGGGGAGAGACCCAGTACTTC.

This chain connects TRBV7-9 to TRBJ1-2; a possible D gene is TRBD1 (6 bases). The CDR3 loop spans 12 amino acids. From germline, CDR1 is SEHNR and CDR2 FQNEAQ (reference sequence). Trimming shortened V by 3 bases and J by 8 bases, and 10 bases separated the two germline ends. The CDR3 sequence: CASSFSGEGYTF. The CDR3 region has the DNA TGTGCCAGCAGCTTCTCAGGGGAAGGCTACACCTTC. The whole variable domain, filled in from reference TRBV7-9 and TRBJ1-2, reads DTGVSQNPRHKITKRGQNVTFRCDPISEHNRLYWYRQTLGQGPEFLTYFQNEAQLEKSRLLSDRFSAERPKGSFSTLEIQRTEQGDSAMYLCASSFSGEGYTFGSGTRLTVV.

The rearrangement links TRBV5-4 to TRBJ2-7; the D is unclear. V lost 0 bases and J 4 bases, leaving 5 bases between the germline ends. Germline CDR1 is SGHNT and CDR2 is YYREEE (reference sequence). This CDR3 spans 12 amino acids. CDR3 protein: CASSLDKYEQYF. The CDR3 DNA follows: TGTGCCAGCAGCTTGGACAAATACGAGCAGTACTTC.

This chain joins TRBV18 and TRBJ1-1; D not resolved. This CDR3 is 12 amino acids long. Trimming shortened V by 2 bases and J by 2 bases, and 3 bases separated the two germline ends. Germline V CDR1 and CDR2: KGHSH, LQKENI. The CDR3 loop is CASSPFNTEAFF. CDR3 DNA sequence: TGTGCCAGCTCACCATTCAACACTGAAGCTTTCTTT. The variable domain in full, with the rest retrieved from reference TRBV18 and TRBJ1-1, is NAGVMQNPRHLVRRRGQEARLRCSPMKGHSHVYWYRQLPEEGLKFMVYLQKENIIDESGMPKERFSAEFPKEGPSILRIQQVVRGDSAAYFCASSPFNTEAFFGQGTRLTVV.

V gene TRBV4-1 combines with J gene TRBJ2-7, with D perhaps TRBD2 (6 bases). V dropped 3 bases and J dropped 5 bases, with 14 bases sitting between them. The CDR3 runs 14 residues. In germline, CDR1 is MGHRA, CDR2 YSYEKL. CDR3 coding DNA: TGCGCCAGCAGCCAGACCGGACTACTAAACGAGCAGTACTTC. Translation: CASSQTGLLNEQYF.

This clonotype has only one observation. This chain uses TRBV2 with TRBJ1-5; D perhaps matches TRBD1 (5 bases). V was trimmed by 5 bases and J by 7 bases, leaving 15 bases between them. The CDR3 totals 14 residues. Germline CDR1 and CDR2: SNHLY and FYNNEI. CDR3 loop: CASSSRGGEQPQHF. DNA of the CDR3: TGTGCCAGCAGTAGCCGGGGGGGAGAACAGCCCCAGCATTTT. The full variable domain, with the rest looked up from reference TRBV2 and TRBJ1-5, is EPEVTQTPSHQVTQMGQEVILRCVPISNHLYFYWYRQILGQKVEFLVSFYNNEISEKSEIFDDQFSVERPDGSNFTLKIRSTKLEDSAMYFCASSSRGGEQPQHFGDGTRLSIL.

The chain joins TRBV29-1 to TRBJ1-1, with 10 bases aligning to TRBD1. The ends lost 4 bases at V and 7 bases at J; junction bases unmatched: 6. Germline V gives CDR1 SQVTM, CDR2 ANQGSEA. The CDR3 totals 13 residues. The CDR3 DNA reads as TGCAGCGTTGTAAGGGACAGGGGAAATGAAGCTTTCTTT. This translates into CSVVRDRGNEAFF. Looking up the rest from reference TRBV29-1 and TRBJ1-1 gives the full variable domain: SAVISQKPSRDICQRGTSLTIQCQVDSQVTMMFWYRQQPGQSLTLIATANQGSEATYESGFVIDKFPISRPNLTFSTLTVSNMSPEDSSIYLCSVVRDRGNEAFFGQGTRLTVV.

This rearrangement joins TRBV7-2 to TRBJ1-2; 7 bases fit TRBD1. The CDR3 runs 15 residues. V was pared by 2 bases and J by 3 bases, with 6 bases of the junction left unmatched. Per germline, CDR1 SGHTA and CDR2 FQGNSA. The CDR3 DNA is TGTGCCAGCAGCTTATCATTCGACAGGGACTATGGCTACACCTTC. It yields the protein CASSLSFDRDYGYTF.

The chain is built from TRBV5-1 and TRBJ1-4; D is uncertain. CDR3 length: 12 amino acids. Germline lookup yields CDR1 SGHRS and CDR2 YFSETQ. The germline V and J ends were trimmed by 0 bases and 8 bases, with 5 bases remaining between them. CDR3 loop: CASSLGAEKLFF. The CDR3 region has the DNA TGCGCCAGCAGCTTGGGGGCGGAAAAACTGTTTTTT.

The CDR3 DNA is TGTGCCAGCTCACAAGAGTACAGGGGGCTGGGCTCTGGGGCCAACGTCCTGACTTTC. Translating it yields CASSQEYRGLGSGANVLTF. This chain connects TRBV18 to TRBJ2-6, with TRBD1 identical over 9 bases. Germline V gives CDR1 KGHSH, CDR2 LQKENI. The V segment lost 4 bases and the J segment 0 bases; nucleotides outside the gene matches: 10. The CDR3 is 19 amino acids.

This sequence joins TRBV30 and TRBJ1-2; D gene uncertain. The CDR3 runs to 13 residues. CDR1 is GTSNPN, CDR2 SVGIG, per germline (reference sequence). Trimming took 4 bases from V and 8 from J, leaving 17 bases between them. The CDR3 spells CAWTLGVQEGYTF. The CDR3 nucleotides are TGTGCCTGGACTCTTGGTGTGCAAGAGGGCTACACCTTC.

The table lists this clonotype with a count of one. The V call is TRBV4-3, the J call TRBJ2-6, with D unclear. The CDR3 is 16 amino acids. Per the germline V gene, CDR1 is LGHNA and CDR2 is YSLEER. Trimming took off 0 bases at V and 2 bases at J, with 8 bases between the two ends. The CDR3 DNA reads TGCGCCAGCAGCCAAGATTTGGTTGCTGGGGCCAACGTCCTGACTTTC. Translated: CASSQDLVAGANVLTF.

The chain is built from TRBV20-1 and TRBJ2-7; TRBD2 is a possible D gene (5 bases). Between the trimmed V and J ends, which lost 0 bases and 2 bases, there was a span of 11 bases. This CDR3 contains 14 residues. Looked up from germline, CDR1 is DFQATT and CDR2 is SNEGSKA (reference sequence). CDR3 sequence: CSARDLDGTYEQYF. As DNA, the CDR3 is TGCAGTGCTAGAGACCTGGACGGGACCTACGAGCAGTACTTC.

V usage is TRBV15 and J usage is TRBJ2-5, with D perhaps given as TRBD1 or TRBD2 (6 bases each). The CDR3 is 15 amino acids. With 2 bases removed from V and 5 bases from J, the gap between germline ends came to 15 bases. Looked up from germline, CDR1 is LNHNV and CDR2 is YYDKDF (reference sequence). The CDR3 is CATSRPPGAGETQYF. The CDR3 nucleotides are TGTGCCACCAGCAGACCCCCGGGGGCCGGGGAGACCCAGTACTTC.

The rearrangement uses TRBV6-2 or TRBV6-3 and TRBJ2-3; D remains unclear. The CDR3 has 13 amino acids. Trimming shortened V by 8 bases and J by 1 base, and 10 bases separated the two germline ends. Germline V gene sequence: CDR1 MNHEY, CDR2 SVGEGT. In DNA, the CDR3 is TGTGCCAGCCAAGATGGGGGCACAGATACGCAGTATTTT. Its translation: CASQDGGTDTQYF.

J is TRBJ2-5 and V is TRBV30; 9 bases agree with TRBD1. Germline CDR1 and CDR2: GTSNPN and SVGIG (reference sequence). The CDR3 sequence is 13 residues long. V lost 4 bases and J lost 3; bases outside the gene matches: 3. The CDR3 is CAWNRGREETQYF. The DNA of the CDR3 is TGTGCCTGGAACAGGGGGCGAGAAGAGACCCAGTACTTC.

The rearrangement uses TRBV18 and TRBJ2-7; 8 bases fit TRBD2. Looked up from germline, CDR1 is KGHSH and CDR2 is LQKENI. The CDR3 consists of 15 residues. Trimming cost V 1 base and J 9 bases; bases outside gene matches: 11. CDR3 coding DNA: TGTGCCAGCTCACCACGTGTGGCGGGGGGTGAGGGGCAGTACTTC. It encodes CASSPRVAGGEGQYF. The variable domain in full, with the rest retrieved from reference TRBV18 and TRBJ2-7, is NAGVMQNPRHLVRRRGQEARLRCSPMKGHSHVYWYRQLPEEGLKFMVYLQKENIIDESGMPKERFSAEFPKEGPSILRIQQVVRGDSAAYFCASSPRVAGGEGQYFGPGTRLTVT.

The V gene is TRBV18, the J gene TRBJ1-6; D may be TRBD1 (5 bases). CDR1 is KGHSH and CDR2 is LQKENI in the germline V gene. Trimming removed 6 bases from V and 7 bases from J, with 13 bases in between. CDR3 length: 14 amino acids. The CDR3 bases are TGTGCCAGCTCCCTCGGGGCGGGCAATTCACCCCTCCACTTT. Amino acids: CASSLGAGNSPLHF.

This chain connects TRBV15 to TRBJ1-5; D not resolved. Germline loops: CDR1 LNHNV, CDR2 YYDKDF (reference sequence). This CDR3 spans 16 amino acids. V lost 0 bases and J lost 1, with 10 bases in between. CDR3 in DNA: TGTGCCACCAGCAGAGATGACGATGACAGCAATCAGCCCCAGCATTTT. Amino acids: CATSRDDDDSNQPQHF.

The chain joins TRBV7-9 to TRBJ2-5; 9 bases match TRBD2. CDR1 SEHNR and CDR2 FQNEAQ come from the germline V gene (reference sequence). J lost 3 bases, V lost 6 bases, and 11 bases had no gene match. The CDR3 is made up of 16 amino acids. The CDR3 spells CASRTTVAGAKETQYF. The DNA of the CDR3 is TGTGCCAGCAGAACTACCGTAGCGGGGGCCAAAGAGACCCAGTACTTC.

The table lists this clonotype with a few counts. The J gene is TRBJ1-1, the V gene TRBV3-1; D possibly corresponds to TRBD1 (5 bases). Germline CDR1 LGHDT, CDR2 YNNKEL (reference sequence). The CDR3 totals 12 residues. Trimming removed 9 bases at V and 4 bases at J, with 12 bases between. CDR3 amino acids: CASSQGATEAFF. CDR3 DNA sequence: TGTGCCAGTTCTCAGGGAGCCACTGAAGCTTTCTTT.

This chain links TRBV9 with TRBJ2-5, with 10 bases matching TRBD2. The length of the CDR3 is 15 residues. Losses at the gene ends were 3 bases for V and 2 bases for J; bases not matched to a gene: 4. Germline V gene data show CDR1 as SGDLS and CDR2 as YYNGEE. The CDR3 loop reads CASSEGLALQETQYF. DNA for the CDR3: TGTGCCAGCAGCGAGGGACTAGCGTTACAAGAGACCCAGTACTTC.

The chain carries TRBV14 and TRBJ2-5; D is possibly TRBD1 (5 bases). Germline assignment: CDR1 SGHDN and CDR2 FVKESK. The length of the CDR3 is 13 residues. Trimming took off 1 base at V and 7 bases at J, with 10 bases between the two ends. CDR3 DNA: TGTGCCAGCAGCCAAGGGCTCCAGGGGACCCAGTACTTC. This encodes CASSQGLQGTQYF.